The 14 T cell receptor beta chains presented below share a single source sample, sequenced in a study of blood T cell repertoires in COVID-19. The table came from immunoSEQ multiplex PCR; TCRdb's copy has only in-frame clones and leaves some out. Here the sample spans about 260,000 clones, approximately 91% being singletons. The sample consisted of peripheral blood. The receptors shown here come from a human donor in a cohort sampled during active COVID-19.

The chain employs TRBV14 and TRBJ2-3; D is ambiguous. The germline CDR1 and CDR2 sequences are SGHDN and FVKESK. Trimming took 4 bases from V and 6 from J, leaving 8 bases between them. This CDR3 is 12 amino acids long. The CDR3 loop is CASSLVLDTQYF. The CDR3 bases are TGTGCCAGCAGCCTAGTACTCGATACGCAGTATTTT.

This chain uses TRBV6-5 with TRBJ1-3; TRBD1 aligns across 9 bases. The V gene end was trimmed by 6 bases and the J gene end by 1 base; junction bases not matched to a gene: 4. CDR1 and CDR2 from the germline V gene are MNHEY and SVGAGI. The CDR3 runs to 15 residues. CDR3 DNA: TGTGCCAGCAGGACAGGGGGGAATTCTGGAAACACCATATATTTT. Its translation: CASRTGGNSGNTIYF.

This clone was detected only a few times. The chain couples TRBV20-1 to TRBJ1-5, with 7 bases aligning to TRBD1. This CDR3 is built from 14 residues. Trimming at V came to 3 bases and at J to 0 bases, leaving 2 bases not matched to a gene. Per germline, CDR1 DFQATT and CDR2 SNEGSKA (reference sequence). The CDR3: CSASEGASNQPQHF. CDR3 nucleotides: TGCAGTGCTAGTGAGGGGGCTAGCAATCAGCCCCAGCATTTT.

This clone was counted a single time. The rearrangement uses TRBV6-5 and TRBJ2-5; the D gene is possibly TRBD2 (5 bases). V lost 8 bases, J lost 0 bases, and 16 bases lay in between. CDR3 length: 15 amino acids. Per the germline V gene, CDR1 is MNHEY and CDR2 is SVGAGI. CDR3 region: CASVTRRYNQETQYF. The CDR3, as DNA: TGTGCCAGCGTGACGAGGAGGTATAACCAAGAGACCCAGTACTTC.

V gene TRBV7-6 combines with J gene TRBJ1-1; a possible D gene is TRBD1 (6 bases). The CDR3 is made up of 15 amino acids. V lost 5 bases, J lost 4 bases, and 17 bases lay in between. Germline lookup yields CDR1 SGHVS and CDR2 FNYEAQ. CDR3 DNA sequence: TGTGCCAGCAGCCCGGGGGGGGCTGGGGGCACTGAAGCTTTCTTT. Encoded protein: CASSPGGAGGTEAFF.

This clone was seen a single time. The chain is built from TRBV10-1 and TRBJ2-1; TRBD2 agrees at 11 bases. Trimming took 2 bases from V and 3 from J; bases not matched to a gene: 3. Germline CDR1 WNHNN, CDR2 SYGVQD (reference sequence). This CDR3 spans 16 amino acids. The CDR3, as DNA: TGCGCCAGCAGTGAGAGCGGACTAGCGGGCTACAATGAGCAGTTCTTC. This translates into CASSESGLAGYNEQFF.

V gene TRBV25-1 combines with J gene TRBJ2-7; TRBD1 might be the D (6 bases). Germline CDR1 and CDR2: MGHDK and SYGVNS. Trimming cost V 5 bases and J 0 bases, with 14 bases left between them. CDR3 size: 15 residues. The CDR3 coding sequence is TGTGCCAGCAGTCGTAGACAGGCAAGCTCCTACGAGCAGTACTTC. Translation gives CASSRRQASSYEQYF.

The chain is built from TRBV10-3 and TRBJ1-4; no clear D gene. CDR3 size: 13 residues. Germline V CDR1 and CDR2: ENHRY, SYGVKD. The V gene lost 3 bases and the J gene lost 6 bases, with 8 bases spanning the gap. Here the CDR3 reads CAISERLDEKLFF. The CDR3 DNA reads TGTGCCATCAGTGAACGACTCGATGAAAAACTGTTTTTT.

This rearrangement joins TRBV4-3 to TRBJ2-5; the match to TRBD2 covers 14 bases. The CDR3 sequence is 16 residues long. Germline assignment: CDR1 LGHNA and CDR2 YSLEER. The junction had 3 bases not matched to a gene; V was cut back by 4 bases and J by 2 bases. DNA for the CDR3: TGCGCCAGCAGCCCCAGGACTAGCGGGGGGCAAGAGACCCAGTACTTC. Protein: CASSPRTSGGQETQYF.

V is TRBV10-3 and J is TRBJ1-1, with D possibly being TRBD1 (5 bases). This CDR3 contains 13 residues. CDR1 ENHRY and CDR2 SYGVKD come from the germline V gene. V was clipped by 8 bases and J by 5 bases, with 15 bases between them. The CDR3 loop is CAIALGGWTEAFF. The CDR3 nucleotides are TGTGCCATCGCACTCGGGGGTTGGACTGAAGCTTTCTTT.

CDR3 DNA: TGCAGTGCCTCAGTGCAGGCCAAGCAGTACTTC. Residues: CSASVQAKQYF. The J gene is TRBJ2-7, the V gene TRBV20-1; D is unclear. Trimming pared 6 bases from V and 8 bases from J, leaving 14 bases between. The germline CDR1 and CDR2 sequences are DFQATT and SNEGSKA (reference sequence). The CDR3 length is 11 residues.

Here the CDR3 reads CASRAGQGSGYTF. The DNA of the CDR3 is TGTGCCAGTAGAGCGGGACAGGGGTCTGGCTACACCTTC. The chain links TRBV19 to TRBJ1-2; the match to TRBD1 covers 10 bases. V was pared by 6 bases and J by 7 bases, with 5 bases of the junction left unmatched. The CDR3 spans 13 residues. CDR1 and CDR2 from the germline V gene are LNHDA and SQIVND (reference sequence).

This chain connects TRBV2 to TRBJ2-7; 12 bases line up with TRBD2. This CDR3 contains 15 residues. The ends lost 5 bases at V and 7 bases at J; junction bases unmatched: 9. The germline V gene encodes CDR1 SNHLY and CDR2 FYNNEI. CDR3 DNA sequence: TGTGCCAGCAGTCTGAGACTAGCGGGAGTTCATGAGCAGTACTTC. It yields the protein CASSLRLAGVHEQYF.

The chain employs TRBV7-2 and TRBJ1-1; perhaps TRBD1 as D (6 bases). In germline, CDR1 is SGHTA, CDR2 FQGNSA. V dropped 5 bases and J dropped 0 bases, with 13 bases sitting between them. The CDR3 is 15 residues long. The CDR3 DNA sequence: TGTGCCAGCAGCCTGAGACAGGTCCTGAACACTGAAGCTTTCTTT. Translated, it gives CASSLRQVLNTEAFF.